A selection of T cell receptor beta chains follows, all from one sample in a study of graft-versus-host responses after intestinal transplantation. Clones were read by immunoSEQ multiplex PCR, and TCRdb kept only the in-frame ones, dropping some. The table has around 97,000 clones, around 92% seen once. The antigens these receptors bind are not known. The starting material was unstimulated CD4+ T cells sorted from spleen or lymph node cells, obtained before transplant. All receptors derive from a human donor who was the organ donor for an intestinal transplant. Both conserved end residues are part of each CDR3. Each record gives: clone size, D gene, V gene, J gene, CDR3 DNA, CDR3 protein. The D gene is left open where the match is weak. Rows may omit the clone size; those that give it use once, few, many or a size class.

-,-,TRBV5-6,TRBJ1-1,TGTGCCAGCAGCTTGTTTCAGGGTTGGAGCACTGAAGCTTTCTTT,CASSLFQGWSTEAFF
-,-,TRBV4-1,TRBJ1-1,TGCGCCAGCACCATAAGTGTCCCTCAGGGGATGAACACTGAAGCTTTCTTT,CASTISVPQGMNTEAFF
-,-,TRBV6-5,TRBJ2-5,TGTGCCAGCAGTTCCGACAGCCCCCAAGAGACCCAGTACTTC,CASSSDSPQETQYF
once,TRBD2,TRBV5-1,TRBJ2-2,TGCGCCAGCAGTTCTTACCCAGCGGGGCTCACCGGGGAGCTGTTTTTT,CASSSYPAGLTGELFF
-,-,TRBV7-2,TRBJ1-1,TGTGCCAGCGGGCTGATATTGAACACTGAAGCTTTCTTT,CASGLILNTEAFF
-,-,TRBV19,TRBJ2-6,TGTGCCAGTAACTTCGGGGGGCGAGGGGCCAACGTCCTGACTTTC,CASNFGGRGANVLTF
-,TRBD1,TRBV2,TRBJ1-2,TGTGCCAGCAGTGCGGGACAGGGGGGAGGCTACACCTTC,CASSAGQGGGYTF
-,TRBD1,TRBV9,TRBJ1-1,TGTGCCAGCAGCCCCCGACAGGGGACGGACACTGAAGCTTTCTTT,CASSPRQGTDTEAFF
-,-,TRBV27,TRBJ1-1,TGTGCCAGCAGTTTCGAGGAGAACACTGAAGCTTTCTTT,CASSFEENTEAFF
-,TRBD1,TRBV18,TRBJ2-5,TGTGCCAGCTCACCATCCCGTTCGGCAGGGGGCCAAGAGACCCAGTACTTC,CASSPSRSAGGQETQYF
-,-,TRBV7-9,TRBJ1-1,TGTGCCAGCAGCTTAGAGGGGCACACTGAAGCTTTCTTT,CASSLEGHTEAFF
-,-,TRBV7-3,TRBJ2-2,TGTGCCAGCAGCTCACAGGGCACCGGGGAGCTGTTTTTT,CASSSQGTGELFF
few,-,TRBV4-3,TRBJ1-3,TGCGCCAGCAGCCAGAGCAGGGCCGGAAACACCATATATTTT,CASSQSRAGNTIYF
-,TRBD1,TRBV12-5,TRBJ2-7,TGTGCTAGTGGCCACCGTGACAGGGGATCCGACGAGCAGTACTTC,CASGHRDRGSDEQYF
-,TRBD2,TRBV4-3,TRBJ2-1,TGCGCCAGCAGCCAAGAACTAGCGGCGAGGGGCTACAATGAGCAGTTCTTC,CASSQELAARGYNEQFF
-,-,TRBV6-7,TRBJ1-1,TGTGCCAGCATCCAGCGGAGGGCTAACACTGAAGCTTTCTTT,CASIQRRANTEAFF
-,TRBD1,TRBV9,TRBJ1-4,TGTGCCAGCAGCCCACGGACAGGGAGTAATGAAAAACTGTTTTTT,CASSPRTGSNEKLFF
-,-,TRBV27,TRBJ2-3,TGTGCCAGCAGTAGCGGCACAGATACGCAGTATTTT,CASSSGTDTQYF
-,TRBD2,TRBV18,TRBJ2-3,TGTGCCAGCTCACCGCTGGATCTAGCGGGAGGAACAGATACGCAGTATTTT,CASSPLDLAGGTDTQYF
-,-,TRBV4-3,TRBJ2-1,TGCGCCAGCAGCCAAGATTGGCCGATCGATCATGAGCAGTTCTTC,CASSQDWPIDHEQFF
-,-,TRBV30,TRBJ1-4,TGTGCCTGGAGTGTAGGATCGACGGGACTTAATGAAAAACTGTTTTTT,CAWSVGSTGLNEKLFF
-,TRBD1,TRBV7-6,TRBJ2-3,TGTGCCAGCAGCGCGACAGGGTGGGCAGATACGCAGTATTTT,CASSATGWADTQYF
once,-,TRBV6-5,TRBJ2-7,TGTGCCAGCAGCGTATCTTTCGGGTACGAGCAGTACTTC,CASSVSFGYEQYF
-,TRBD2,TRBV2,TRBJ2-1,TGTGCCAGCAGGGGACTAGCGGCGTACAATGAGCAGTTCTTC,CASRGLAAYNEQFF
-,-,TRBV12-2,TRBJ2-5,TGTGCAAGTCGCTTAGCGCTCTTAGCGGGGGCTGCACAAGAGACCCAGTACTTC,CASRLALLAGAAQETQYF
-,TRBD1,TRBV2,TRBJ1-4,TGTGCCAGCAGTGACGGACAGGGTATCTTCCGTGCTGAAAAACTGTTTTTT,CASSDGQGIFRAEKLFF
once,-,TRBV19,TRBJ1-4,TGTGCCAGTAGCTCTAATGAAAAACTGTTTTTT,CASSSNEKLFF
-,-,TRBV5-1,TRBJ2-5,TGCGCCAGTAGCCGAAGAGGACAGCAGACTTTCCAAGAGACCCAGTACTTC,CASSRRGQQTFQETQYF
few,-,TRBV6-6,TRBJ1-5,TGTGCCAGCAGTTATGGCGGGTGGGATCAGCCCCAGCATTTT,CASSYGGWDQPQHF
-,-,TRBV18,TRBJ2-3,TGTGCCAGCTCACCCCCTTCGGGGGTAGATACGCAGTATTTT,CASSPPSGVDTQYF
few,TRBD2,TRBV25-1,TRBJ2-1,TGTGCCAGCAGTGAGGCGGGGGGGCCTAACAATGAGCAGTTCTTC,CASSEAGGPNNEQFF
once,-,TRBV28,TRBJ2-7,TGTGCGACCTTTGCGGGCGGCTACGAGCAGTACTTC,CATFAGGYEQYF
-,-,TRBV9,TRBJ1-3,TGTGCCAGCTCTTATGCCCAGGGGCTTGGAAACACCATATATTTT,CASSYAQGLGNTIYF
-,-,TRBV10-2,TRBJ1-6,TGCGCCAGCAGTGAGTCGACGACAAGGAATTCACCCCTCCACTTT,CASSESTTRNSPLHF
-,TRBD1,TRBV28,TRBJ1-2,TGTGCCAGCAGTTTAGGGGACGACAGGGCTGGCTACACCTTC,CASSLGDDRAGYTF
-,TRBD1,TRBV4-1,TRBJ2-7,TGCGCCAGCGCCCCGGGACAGGGGCTTTACGAGCAGTACTTC,CASAPGQGLYEQYF
-,TRBD1,TRBV19,TRBJ1-1,TGTGCCAGTAGTAGCGACCGAGGGACAGGGGGAAAGATGAACACTGAAGCTTTCTTT,CASSSDRGTGGKMNTEAFF
-,TRBD1,TRBV27,TRBJ1-5,TGTGCCAGCAGCGGACAGGCAAGTTACAATCAGCCCCAGCATTTT,CASSGQASYNQPQHF
-,TRBD1,TRBV5-5,TRBJ2-7,TGTGCCAGCAGCCTTTCAGGGACAGGGGGATCCTACGAGCAGTACTTC,CASSLSGTGGSYEQYF
-,TRBD2,TRBV6-1,TRBJ2-1,TGTGCCAGCAGTGCCCCAGCGGGGGGGCCAGGTGAGCAGTTCTTC,CASSAPAGGPGEQFF
once,-,TRBV6-5,TRBJ2-7,TGTGCCAGCAGTTACGAGGTTAGCGGTGCACTCCACGAGCAGTACTTC,CASSYEVSGALHEQYF
-,-,TRBV19,TRBJ2-6,TGTGCCAGTAGTATAGGGGGGGGGCAGAGAGACGTCCTGACTTTC,CASSIGGGQRDVLTF
-,TRBD1,TRBV7-2,TRBJ2-7,TGTGCCAGCAGCTACCGGACAGGGGAATACGAGCAGTACTTC,CASSYRTGEYEQYF
-,TRBD2,TRBV4-2,TRBJ2-7,TGTGCCAGCAGCCAAGATTCCAGCGGGGGCTACGAGCAGTACTTC,CASSQDSSGGYEQYF
-,TRBD1,TRBV19,TRBJ1-1,TGTGCCAGTAGTGACAGGGGTTTGACTGAAGCTTTCTTT,CASSDRGLTEAFF
-,TRBD2,TRBV4-3,TRBJ2-5,TGCGCCAGCAGCCAAAAAAGGGTGCTAGCGGGGGCCCCGAGAGAGACCCAGTACTTC,CASSQKRVLAGAPRETQYF
-,TRBD1,TRBV9,TRBJ1-5,TGTGCCAGCAGCGTAGGGCGGCAGGACAGGAATCAGCCCCAGCATTTT,CASSVGRQDRNQPQHF
-,-,TRBV13,TRBJ2-7,TGTGCCAGCAGCTTGGCGGTTGATCCCTACGAGCAGTACTTC,CASSLAVDPYEQYF